Listed below are T cell receptor beta chains from one sample, sequenced in a study of blood T cell repertoires in COVID-19. Measured with immunoSEQ multiplex PCR; TCRdb has only the in-frame clones, and not every one. The table lists about 49,000 clones, around 83% of them singletons. The sequenced material came from peripheral blood. These receptors all stem from a middle-aged man with active COVID-19. The CDR3 runs from the conserved cysteine through the conserved F or W. The D gene is left open where the match is weak. Size tells how often a clone was seen (once, few, many) or the class of an expanded clone, and some rows leave it out.

V gene	J gene	D gene	clone size	CDR3 protein	CDR3 DNA
TRBV2	TRBJ2-2	TRBD2	.	CASTSEGLGGTGELFF	TGTGCCAGCACCTCAGAGGGACTAGGGGGGACCGGGGAGCTGTTTTTT
TRBV19	TRBJ2-1	TRBD2	once	CASRAGGAYNEQFF	TGTGCCAGTAGAGCGGGAGGGGCTTACAATGAGCAGTTCTTC
TRBV9	TRBJ2-7	.	few	CASSVGNGIPYEQYF	TGTGCCAGCAGCGTAGGGAACGGGATTCCCTACGAGCAGTACTTC
TRBV28	TRBJ1-2	TRBD1	few	CASSFGSSGQGRGYTF	TGTGCCAGCAGTTTTGGAAGCTCGGGACAGGGCAGAGGCTACACCTTC
TRBV7-9	TRBJ2-7	.	.	CASSTSYEQYF	TGTGCCAGCAGCACCAGCTACGAGCAGTACTTC
TRBV30	TRBJ2-3	.	.	CAWSTGSTDTQYF	TGTGCCTGGAGTACAGGGAGCACAGATACGCAGTATTTT
TRBV7-2	TRBJ2-3	TRBD2	.	CASSLASTSGRGDTQYF	TGTGCCAGCAGCTTAGCTAGCACTAGCGGGAGAGGAGATACGCAGTATTTT
TRBV28	TRBJ2-5	TRBD1	.	CASSLPTGAQETQYF	TGTGCCAGCAGTTTACCGACAGGGGCGCAAGAGACCCAGTACTTC
TRBV7-9	TRBJ2-3	.	few	CASSGTGSTDTQYF	TGTGCCAGCAGCGGGACCGGGAGTACAGATACGCAGTATTTT
TRBV7-6	TRBJ2-1	.	.	CASSLSPRAPYSYNEQFF	TGTGCCAGCAGCTTATCCCCCAGGGCGCCTTACTCCTACAATGAGCAGTTCTTC
TRBV11-2	TRBJ2-7	.	.	CASSLVASRLPYEQYF	TGTGCCAGCAGCTTAGTTGCTAGCCGCCTACCCTACGAGCAGTACTTC
TRBV30	TRBJ2-7	.	.	CAWNQGGGVYEQYF	TGTGCCTGGAATCAGGGAGGGGGGGTCTACGAGCAGTACTTC
TRBV24-1	TRBJ2-7	.	.	CATSESIDSYEQYF	TGTGCCACCAGTGAAAGCATTGACTCCTACGAGCAGTACTTC
TRBV30	TRBJ1-5	.	.	CAWSVEGHLSNQPQHF	TGTGCCTGGAGTGTAGAAGGACACCTGAGCAATCAGCCCCAGCATTTT
TRBV9	TRBJ1-1	.	.	CASSVGDIPREAFF	TGTGCCAGCAGCGTAGGGGACATCCCAAGAGAAGCTTTCTTT